This T cell receptor beta chain was recovered during a study of cytomegalovirus exposure and HLA in healthy donors. With 60 Vbeta and 13 Jbeta primers, the PCR was carried out. Some clones are missing from TCRdb's copy, which holds only in-frame ones; the method was immunoSEQ multiplex PCR. This table has 75,000 to 80,000 clones, about 81% appearing once. The study sampled nominally healthy donors, though unrecorded immune exposures were likely. A note on this clone: Its matching antigen is unknown.

Study outcomes and limitations: Immune exposure data for these donors was limited to CMV serostatus. It was taken for granted in presence/absence analyses that sequencing depth across donors was roughly uniform. A list of approximately 150 TCR beta chains associated with cytomegalovirus was given.

This sequence was found in a woman between 35 and 50 years old in good health and CMV-seropositive. Sequences were obtained from PBMCs.

In nucleotides, the CDR3 is TGTGCCAGCAGCTTAGAGTATGGACAGGGCCATGAAGCTTTCTTT. This encodes CASSLEYGQGHEAFF. The rearrangement links TRBV11-2 to TRBJ1-1; 8 bases match TRBD1. CDR1 is SGHAT and CDR2 is FQNNGV in the germline V gene. The CDR3 runs 15 residues. V lost 0 bases and J lost 7; bases outside the gene matches: 7.